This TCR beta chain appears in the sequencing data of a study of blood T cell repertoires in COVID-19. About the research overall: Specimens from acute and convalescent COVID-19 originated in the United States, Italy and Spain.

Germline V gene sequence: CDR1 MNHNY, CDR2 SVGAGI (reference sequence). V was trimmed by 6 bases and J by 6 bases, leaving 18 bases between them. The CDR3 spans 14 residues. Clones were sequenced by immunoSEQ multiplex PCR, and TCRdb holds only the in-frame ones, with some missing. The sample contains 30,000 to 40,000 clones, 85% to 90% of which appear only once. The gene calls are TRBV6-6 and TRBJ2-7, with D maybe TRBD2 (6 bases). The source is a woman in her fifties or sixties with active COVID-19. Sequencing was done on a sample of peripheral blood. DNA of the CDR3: TGTGCCAGCAGGGGGGGACTCGGTACAGGCGAGCAGTACTTC. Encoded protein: CASRGGLGTGEQYF.